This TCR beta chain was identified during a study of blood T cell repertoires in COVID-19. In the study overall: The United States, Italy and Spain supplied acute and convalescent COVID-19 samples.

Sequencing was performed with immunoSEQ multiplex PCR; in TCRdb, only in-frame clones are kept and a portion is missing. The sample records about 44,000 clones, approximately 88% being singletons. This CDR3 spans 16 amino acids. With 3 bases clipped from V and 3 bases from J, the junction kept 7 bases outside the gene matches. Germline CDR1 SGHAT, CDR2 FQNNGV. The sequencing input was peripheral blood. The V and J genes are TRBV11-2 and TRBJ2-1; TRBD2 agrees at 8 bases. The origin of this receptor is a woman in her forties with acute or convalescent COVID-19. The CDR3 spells CASSFLLAVSYNEQFF. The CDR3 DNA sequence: TGTGCCAGCAGCTTTTTACTAGCGGTAAGCTACAATGAGCAGTTCTTC.